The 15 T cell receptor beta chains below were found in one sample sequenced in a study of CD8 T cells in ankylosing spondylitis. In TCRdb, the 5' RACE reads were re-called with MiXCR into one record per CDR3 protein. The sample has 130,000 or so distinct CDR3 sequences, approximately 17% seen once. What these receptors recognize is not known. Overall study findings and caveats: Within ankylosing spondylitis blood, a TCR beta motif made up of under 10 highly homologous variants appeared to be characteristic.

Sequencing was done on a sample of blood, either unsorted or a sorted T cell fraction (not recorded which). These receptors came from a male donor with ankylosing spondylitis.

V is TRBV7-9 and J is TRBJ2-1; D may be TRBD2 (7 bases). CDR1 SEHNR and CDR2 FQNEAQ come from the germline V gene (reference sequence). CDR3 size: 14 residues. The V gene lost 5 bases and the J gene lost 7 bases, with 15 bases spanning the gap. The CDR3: CASSLVGGLNEQFF. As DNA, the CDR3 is TGTGCCAGCAGCCTGGTGGGGGGGCTAAATGAGCAGTTCTTC.

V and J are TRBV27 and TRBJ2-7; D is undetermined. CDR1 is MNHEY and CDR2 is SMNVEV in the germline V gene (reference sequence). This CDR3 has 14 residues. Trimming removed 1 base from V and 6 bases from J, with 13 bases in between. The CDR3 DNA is TGTGCCAGCAGTTTATTTCCCGGACCCTCCGAGCAGTACTTC. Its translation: CASSLFPGPSEQYF.

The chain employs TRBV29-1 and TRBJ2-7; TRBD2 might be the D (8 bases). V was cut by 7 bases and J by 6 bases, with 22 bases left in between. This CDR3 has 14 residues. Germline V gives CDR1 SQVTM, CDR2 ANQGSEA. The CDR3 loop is CSAMRGDSGSEQYF. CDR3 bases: TGCAGCGCCATGCGCGGGGACAGCGGGAGCGAGCAGTACTTC.

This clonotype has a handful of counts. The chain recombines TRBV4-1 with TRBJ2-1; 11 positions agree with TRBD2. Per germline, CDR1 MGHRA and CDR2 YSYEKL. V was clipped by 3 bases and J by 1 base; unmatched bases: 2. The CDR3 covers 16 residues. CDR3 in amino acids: CASSQTSGVSYNEQFF. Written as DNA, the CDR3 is TGCGCCAGCAGCCAGACTAGCGGGGTTTCCTACAATGAGCAGTTCTTC.

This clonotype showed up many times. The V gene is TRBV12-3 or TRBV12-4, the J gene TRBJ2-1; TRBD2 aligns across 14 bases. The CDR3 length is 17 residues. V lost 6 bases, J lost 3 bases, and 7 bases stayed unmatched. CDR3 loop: CASSQGLAGVLYNEQFF. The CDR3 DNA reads TGTGCCAGCAGCCAGGGACTAGCGGGAGTCCTCTACAATGAGCAGTTCTTC.

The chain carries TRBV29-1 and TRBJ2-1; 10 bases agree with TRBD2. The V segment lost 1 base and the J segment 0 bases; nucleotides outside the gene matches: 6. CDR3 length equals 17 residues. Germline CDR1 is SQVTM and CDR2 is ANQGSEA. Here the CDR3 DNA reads TGCAGCGTTGAAGGGACTAGCGGTCCTAGCTCCTACAATGAGCAGTTCTTC. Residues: CSVEGTSGPSSYNEQFF.

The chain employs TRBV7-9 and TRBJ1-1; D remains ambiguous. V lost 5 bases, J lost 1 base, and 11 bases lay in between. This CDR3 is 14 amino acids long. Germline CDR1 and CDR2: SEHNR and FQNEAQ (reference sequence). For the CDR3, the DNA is TGTGCCAGCAGCGAGTCGGTTACGAACACTGAAGCTTTCTTT. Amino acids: CASSESVTNTEAFF.

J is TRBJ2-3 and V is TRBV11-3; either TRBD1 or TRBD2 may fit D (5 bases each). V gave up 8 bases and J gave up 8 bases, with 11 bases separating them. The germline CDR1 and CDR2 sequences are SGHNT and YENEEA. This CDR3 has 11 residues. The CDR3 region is CASLSGGTQYF. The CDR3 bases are TGTGCCAGCTTGAGTGGGGGTACGCAGTATTTT.

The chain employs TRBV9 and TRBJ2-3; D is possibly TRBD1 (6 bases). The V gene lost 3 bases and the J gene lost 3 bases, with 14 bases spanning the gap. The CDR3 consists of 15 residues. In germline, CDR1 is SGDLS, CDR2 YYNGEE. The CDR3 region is CASSAGTIRTDTQYF. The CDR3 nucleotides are TGTGCCAGCAGCGCCGGGACAATCCGGACAGATACGCAGTATTTT.

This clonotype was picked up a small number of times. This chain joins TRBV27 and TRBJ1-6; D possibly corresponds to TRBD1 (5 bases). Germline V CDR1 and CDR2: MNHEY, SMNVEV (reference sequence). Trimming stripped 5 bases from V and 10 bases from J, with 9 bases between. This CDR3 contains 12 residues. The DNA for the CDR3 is TGTGCCAGCAGTCCTACAGGATCACCCCTCCACTTT. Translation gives CASSPTGSPLHF.

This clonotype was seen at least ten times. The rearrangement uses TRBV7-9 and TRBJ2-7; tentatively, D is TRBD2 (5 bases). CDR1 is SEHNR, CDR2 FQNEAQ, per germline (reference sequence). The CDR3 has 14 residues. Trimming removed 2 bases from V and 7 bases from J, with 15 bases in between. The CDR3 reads CASSLLEDFREQYF. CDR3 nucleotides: TGTGCCAGCAGCTTACTAGAGGACTTTCGAGAGCAGTACTTC.

The CDR3 spells CASSFPSGSSYNEQFF. The DNA for the CDR3 is TGTGCCAGCAGTTTTCCCAGCGGGAGCTCCTACAATGAGCAGTTCTTC. The gene calls are TRBV7-9 and TRBJ2-1, with 8 bases that match TRBD2. The CDR3 loop spans 16 amino acids. The junction had 7 bases not matched to a gene; V was cut back by 6 bases and J by 0 bases. Per germline, CDR1 SEHNR and CDR2 FQNEAQ (reference sequence).

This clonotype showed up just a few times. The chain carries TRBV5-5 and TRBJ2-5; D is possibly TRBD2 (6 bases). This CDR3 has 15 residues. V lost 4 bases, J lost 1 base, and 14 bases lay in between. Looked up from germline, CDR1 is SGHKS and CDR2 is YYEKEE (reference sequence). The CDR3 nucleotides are TGTGCCAGCAGCCTCGTCCTCGGGGGCCAAGAGACCCAGTACTTC. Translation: CASSLVLGGQETQYF.

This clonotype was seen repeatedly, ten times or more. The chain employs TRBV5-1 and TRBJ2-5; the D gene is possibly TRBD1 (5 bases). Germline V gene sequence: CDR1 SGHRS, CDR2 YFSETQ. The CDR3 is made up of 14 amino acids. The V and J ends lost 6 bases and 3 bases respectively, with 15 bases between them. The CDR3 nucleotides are TGCGCCAGCACTCGTCCAGGGCTGGAAGAGACCCAGTACTTC. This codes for CASTRPGLEETQYF.

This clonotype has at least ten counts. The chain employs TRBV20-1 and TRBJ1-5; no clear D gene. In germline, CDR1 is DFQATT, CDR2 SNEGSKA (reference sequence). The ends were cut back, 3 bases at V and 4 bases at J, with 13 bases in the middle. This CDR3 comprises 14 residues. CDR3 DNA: TGCAGTGCTAGTGCCGGGGAGTTTAATCAGCCCCAGCATTTT. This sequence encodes CSASAGEFNQPQHF.